The 17 T cell receptor beta chains presented below share a single source sample, sequenced in a study of control samples from healthy donors and cancer patients. TCRdb's table, derived via immunoSEQ multiplex PCR, lists solely in-frame clones and lacks some. The sample has some 82,000 clones, 84% seen once. Specimen: PBMCs. These receptors were taken from a man aged 55 to 70 with head and neck cancer.

The chain couples TRBV5-1 to TRBJ2-5; 8 bases map to TRBD1. Trimming at V came to 4 bases and at J to 5 bases, leaving 7 bases not matched to a gene. Per germline, CDR1 SGHRS and CDR2 YFSETQ. CDR3 length equals 14 residues. The CDR3 protein is CASSHGQGEETQYF. The CDR3 nucleotides read TGCGCCAGCAGCCACGGACAGGGCGAGGAGACCCAGTACTTC.

The chain recombines TRBV10-3 with TRBJ1-1; D is possibly TRBD1 (5 bases). CDR3 length: 15 residues. Trimming removed 4 bases at V and 1 base at J, with 13 bases between. Germline CDR1 is ENHRY and CDR2 is SYGVKD. This chain's CDR3 is CAISAQLGQNTEAFF. The CDR3 nucleotides are TGTGCCATCAGTGCCCAACTGGGGCAGAACACTGAAGCTTTCTTT.

J is TRBJ1-3 and V is TRBV5-1, with 7 positions matching TRBD1. The germline gives CDR1 SGHRS, CDR2 YFSETQ. Trimming removed 0 bases from V and 3 bases from J; junction bases left unmatched: 6. The CDR3 sequence is 16 residues long. The CDR3 DNA follows: TGCGCCAGCAGCTTGGCCGGGACAGACCTTGGAAACACCATATATTTT. Translated: CASSLAGTDLGNTIYF.

This clone was counted between two and nine times. The genes are TRBV5-6 and TRBJ1-5; no clear D gene. Germline V CDR1 and CDR2: SGHDT, YYEEEE. This CDR3 contains 15 residues. V was clipped by 0 bases and J by 6 bases, with 13 bases between them. The CDR3 region is CASSLGVGVGQPQHF. Here the CDR3 DNA reads TGTGCCAGCAGCTTGGGTGTCGGTGTTGGTCAGCCCCAGCATTTT.

This clone appeared a single time. J is TRBJ2-2 and V is TRBV10-1, with 9 bases fitting TRBD2. The CDR3 covers 20 residues. The germline CDR1 and CDR2 sequences are WNHNN and SYGVQD (reference sequence). Trimming at V came to 2 bases and at J to 4 bases, leaving 17 bases not matched to a gene. CDR3 region: CASSEEVVFLAGLSTGELFF. CDR3 DNA: TGCGCCAGCAGTGAGGAGGTGGTGTTCCTAGCGGGACTATCCACCGGGGAGCTGTTTTTT.

The chain combines TRBV5-1 with TRBJ1-4; 8 bases are shared with TRBD1. The CDR3 loop spans 14 amino acids. J lost 8 bases, V lost 2 bases, and 5 bases had no gene match. Germline V CDR1 and CDR2: SGHRS, YFSETQ. This chain's CDR3 is CASSFQGAREKLFF. The CDR3 nucleotides read TGCGCCAGCAGCTTTCAGGGGGCGCGAGAAAAACTGTTTTTT.

V is TRBV6-6 and J is TRBJ1-2; D is possibly TRBD1 (6 bases). V was pared by 8 bases and J by 5 bases, with 15 bases between. CDR1 MNHNY and CDR2 SVGAGI come from the germline V gene (reference sequence). This CDR3 comprises 13 residues. Here the CDR3 DNA reads TGTGCCAGCCGCAGAGAAGGGACATATGGCTACACCTTC. This gives the protein CASRREGTYGYTF.

The chain couples TRBV29-1 to TRBJ2-5; 10 nucleotides agree with TRBD1. V lost 6 bases and J lost 5; bases outside the gene matches: 3. CDR1 is SQVTM, CDR2 ANQGSEA, per germline. The CDR3 runs 12 residues. The CDR3 sequence is CSVDRGHETQYF. CDR3 in DNA: TGCAGCGTCGACAGGGGGCACGAGACCCAGTACTTC.

The chain uses TRBV5-4 and TRBJ1-3; 7 bases align to TRBD1. V trimming: 2 bases; J trimming: 10 bases; junction bases outside the gene matches: 9. Germline assignment: CDR1 SGHNT and CDR2 YYREEE (reference sequence). This CDR3 is built from 14 residues. CDR3 DNA sequence: TGTGCCAGCAGCTTCGACAGGGTAGAGGGGACCATATATTTT. Its translation: CASSFDRVEGTIYF.

The CDR3 spells CASNRQSLYEQYF. CDR3 DNA: TGTGCCAGCAATAGACAGTCCCTCTACGAGCAGTACTTC. The genes are TRBV6-5 and TRBJ2-7, with D possibly matching TRBD1 (5 bases). The V end was cut by 7 bases, the J end by 3 bases, with 13 bases between. The CDR3 is 13 residues long. CDR1 is MNHEY and CDR2 is SVGAGI in the germline V gene.

This CDR3 is CASSWTSSRGEQYF. The CDR3 DNA follows: TGTGCCAGCAGCTGGACTAGCTCGAGGGGCGAGCAGTACTTC. The chain joins TRBV3-1 (or the pseudogene TRBV3-2) to TRBJ2-7; 8 nucleotides match TRBD2. Germline lookup yields CDR1 LGHDT and CDR2 YNNKEL (reference sequence). The CDR3 sequence is 14 residues long. Trimming took 5 bases from V and 6 from J; bases not matched to a gene: 9.

This clone was seen only a few times. The chain couples TRBV6-5 to TRBJ2-3; D perhaps matches TRBD1 (6 bases). The CDR3 consists of 14 residues. Germline V gene lookup returns CDR1 MNHEY and CDR2 SVGAGI. Trimming left V 8 bases short and J 1 base short, with 13 bases between. CDR3 nucleotides: TGTGCCAGCTCGACCTACAGGGGCACAGATACGCAGTATTTT. Amino acid sequence: CASSTYRGTDTQYF.

This sequence joins TRBV29-1 and TRBJ2-3; 8 bases line up with TRBD2. In germline, CDR1 is SQVTM, CDR2 ANQGSEA. J lost 5 bases, V lost 7 bases, and 5 bases had no gene match. The CDR3 sequence is 12 residues long. DNA of the CDR3: TGCAGCGCGGGAGGGCCCGGAGATACGCAGTATTTT. This encodes CSAGGPGDTQYF.

V and J are TRBV27 and TRBJ2-5; D may correspond to TRBD1 or TRBD2 (5 bases each). V was clipped by 3 bases and J by 5 bases, with 13 bases between them. Germline lookup yields CDR1 MNHEY and CDR2 SMNVEV (reference sequence). The CDR3 covers 14 residues. CDR3 loop: CASSFLRGGETQYF. The CDR3 bases are TGTGCCAGCAGTTTCCTCCGGGGCGGGGAGACCCAGTACTTC.

The chain employs TRBV6-5 and TRBJ1-1; D not certain. V was clipped by 6 bases and J by 6 bases, with 14 bases between them. The germline V gene has CDR1 MNHEY and CDR2 SVGAGI. This CDR3 region has 13 residues. This chain's CDR3 is CASSRGQLSEAFF. CDR3 coding DNA: TGTGCCAGCAGCCGCGGGCAGTTGTCTGAAGCTTTCTTT.

This chain links TRBV7-9 with TRBJ2-1, with TRBD2 matching 8 bases. V trimming: 5 bases; J trimming: 5 bases; junction bases outside the gene matches: 11. This CDR3 comprises 16 residues. Per the germline V gene, CDR1 is SEHNR and CDR2 is FQNEAQ (reference sequence). For the CDR3, the DNA is TGTGCCAGCAGCCCCCGGACTAGCCGAACTAACAATGAGCAGTTCTTC. This gives the protein CASSPRTSRTNNEQFF.

V gene TRBV28 combines with J gene TRBJ1-5; D possibly corresponds to TRBD1 (5 bases). CDR1 is MDHEN and CDR2 is SYDVKM in the germline V gene. V was pared by 7 bases and J by 2 bases, with 15 bases between. The CDR3 has 15 amino acids. CDR3 coding DNA: TGTGCCAGCATTTGGGAGGGGTTGGGCAATCAGCCCCAGCATTTT. This sequence encodes CASIWEGLGNQPQHF.